This T cell receptor beta chain derives from a study of cytomegalovirus exposure and HLA in healthy donors. Overall study findings and caveats: A few chains tied to CMV proved CMV antigen-specific in vitro. The study recorded some 160 TCR beta chains that were cytomegalovirus-associated. Per published reports, the classifier diagnosed cytomegalovirus status with high specificity and sensitivity.

Germline-derived CDR1 and CDR2 are SGHNT and YYREEE (reference sequence). This CDR3 spans 16 amino acids. V shed 1 base, J shed 4 bases, and the junction held 4 bases outside the gene matches. As concerns this clone: What it binds is unknown.

Measured with immunoSEQ multiplex PCR; TCRdb has only the in-frame clones, and not every one. The sample yields 90,000 to 100,000 clones, approximately 84% seen once. The rearrangement links TRBV5-4 to TRBJ2-3, with 12 bases that match TRBD2. The TCR sequence derives from a man aged 18 to 35 in good health and CMV-seropositive. The material sequenced was PBMCs. CDR3 nucleotide sequence: TGTGCCAGCAGCTTGCTAGCGGGGGGGAGCGCAGATACGCAGTATTTT. Protein sequence: CASSLLAGGSADTQYF.